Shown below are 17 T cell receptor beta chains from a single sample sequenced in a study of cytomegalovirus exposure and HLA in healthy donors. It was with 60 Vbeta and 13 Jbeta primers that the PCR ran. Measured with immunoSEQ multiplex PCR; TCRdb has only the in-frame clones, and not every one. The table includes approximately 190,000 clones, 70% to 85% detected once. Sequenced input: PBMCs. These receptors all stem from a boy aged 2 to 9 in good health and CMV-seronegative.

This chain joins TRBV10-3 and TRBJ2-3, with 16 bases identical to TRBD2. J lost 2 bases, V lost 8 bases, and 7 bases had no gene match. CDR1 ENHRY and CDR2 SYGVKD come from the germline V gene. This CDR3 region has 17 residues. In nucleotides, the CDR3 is TGTGCCATCTCAAAGGGACTAGCGGGGGGGCTCACAGATACGCAGTATTTT. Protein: CAISKGLAGGLTDTQYF.

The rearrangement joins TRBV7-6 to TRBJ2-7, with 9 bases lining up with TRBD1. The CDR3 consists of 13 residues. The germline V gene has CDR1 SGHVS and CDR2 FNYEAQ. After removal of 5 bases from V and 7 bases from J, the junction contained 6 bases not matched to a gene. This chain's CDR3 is CASSPDRGGEQYF. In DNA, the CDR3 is TGTGCCAGCAGCCCGGACAGGGGTGGGGAGCAGTACTTC.

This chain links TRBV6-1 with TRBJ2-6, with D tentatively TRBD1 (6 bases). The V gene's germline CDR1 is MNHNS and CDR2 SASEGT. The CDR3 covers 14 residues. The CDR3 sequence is CASGQNSGANVLTF. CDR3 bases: TGTGCAAGTGGACAGAACTCTGGGGCCAACGTCCTGACTTTC.

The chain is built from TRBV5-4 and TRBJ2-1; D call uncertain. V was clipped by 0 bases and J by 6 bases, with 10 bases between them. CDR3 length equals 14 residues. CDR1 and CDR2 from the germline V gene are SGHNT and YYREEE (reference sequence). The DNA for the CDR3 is TGTGCCAGCAGCTTGGGGCAGAGGCTCAATGAGCAGTTCTTC. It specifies CASSLGQRLNEQFF.

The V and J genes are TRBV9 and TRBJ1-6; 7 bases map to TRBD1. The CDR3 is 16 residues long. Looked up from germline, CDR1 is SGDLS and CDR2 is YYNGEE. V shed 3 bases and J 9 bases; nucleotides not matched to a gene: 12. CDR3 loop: CASSAGGGQQSSPLHF. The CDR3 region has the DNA TGTGCCAGCAGCGCGGGAGGGGGCCAGCAGAGTTCACCCCTCCACTTT. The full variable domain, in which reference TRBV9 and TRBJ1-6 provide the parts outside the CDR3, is DSGVTQTPKHLITATGQRVTLRCSPRSGDLSVYWYQQSLDQGLQFLIQYYNGEERAKGNILERFSAQQFPDLHSELNLSSLELGDSALYFCASSAGGGQQSSPLHFGNGTRLTVT.

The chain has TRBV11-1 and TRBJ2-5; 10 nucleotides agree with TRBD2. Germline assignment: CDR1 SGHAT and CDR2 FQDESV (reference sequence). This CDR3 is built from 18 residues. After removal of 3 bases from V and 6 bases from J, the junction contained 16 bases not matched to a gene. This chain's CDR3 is CASSFLRRQRGGGKTQYF. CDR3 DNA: TGTGCCAGCAGCTTCCTCCGAAGGCAGCGGGGGGGCGGGAAGACCCAGTACTTC.

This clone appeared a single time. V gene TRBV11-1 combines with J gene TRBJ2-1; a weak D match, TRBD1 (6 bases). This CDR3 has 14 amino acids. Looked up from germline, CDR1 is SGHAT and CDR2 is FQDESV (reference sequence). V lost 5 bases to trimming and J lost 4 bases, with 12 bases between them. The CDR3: CASSAQGSYNEQFF. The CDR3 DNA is TGTGCCAGCAGCGCCCAGGGGTCTTACAATGAGCAGTTCTTC.

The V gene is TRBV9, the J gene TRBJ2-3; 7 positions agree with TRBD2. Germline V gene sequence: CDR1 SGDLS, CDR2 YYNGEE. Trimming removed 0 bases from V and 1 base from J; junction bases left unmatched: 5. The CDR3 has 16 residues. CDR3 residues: CASSVGAGPGTDTQYF. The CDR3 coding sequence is TGTGCCAGCAGCGTAGGAGCGGGGCCTGGCACAGATACGCAGTATTTT.

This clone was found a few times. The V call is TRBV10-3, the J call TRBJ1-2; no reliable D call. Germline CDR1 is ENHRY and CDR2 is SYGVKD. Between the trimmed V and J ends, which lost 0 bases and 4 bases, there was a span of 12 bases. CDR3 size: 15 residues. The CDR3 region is CAISESPAGGYGYTF. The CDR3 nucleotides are TGTGCCATCAGTGAGTCTCCGGCGGGCGGCTATGGCTACACCTTC.

For the CDR3, the DNA is TGTGCCAGCAGCCTTCGGACAGAAGAGACCCAGTACTTC. Its translation is CASSLRTEETQYF. V usage is TRBV13 and J usage is TRBJ2-5, with a possible D match to TRBD1 (6 bases). The CDR3 totals 13 residues. CDR1 and CDR2 (germline): PRHDT, FYEKMQ (reference sequence). Trimming cost V 5 bases and J 3 bases, with 10 bases left between them.

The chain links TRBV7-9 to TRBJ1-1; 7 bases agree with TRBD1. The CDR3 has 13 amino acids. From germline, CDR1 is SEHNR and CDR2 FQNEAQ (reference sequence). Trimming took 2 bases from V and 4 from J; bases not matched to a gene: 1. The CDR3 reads CASSLQGVTEAFF. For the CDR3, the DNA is TGTGCCAGCAGCTTACAGGGGGTCACTGAAGCTTTCTTT.

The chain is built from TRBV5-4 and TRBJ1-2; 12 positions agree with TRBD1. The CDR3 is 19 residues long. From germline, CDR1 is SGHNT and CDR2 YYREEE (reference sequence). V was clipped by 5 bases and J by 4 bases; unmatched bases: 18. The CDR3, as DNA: TGTGCCAGCAGAGAAATCCCGGGACAGGGGGCGTCCAAAGGCTATGGCTACACCTTC. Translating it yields CASREIPGQGASKGYGYTF.

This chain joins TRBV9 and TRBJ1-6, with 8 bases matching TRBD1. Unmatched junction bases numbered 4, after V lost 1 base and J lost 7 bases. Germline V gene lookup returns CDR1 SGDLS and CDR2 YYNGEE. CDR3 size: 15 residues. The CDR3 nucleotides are TGTGCCAGCAGCGTAACCGGGACAGGCAATTCACCCCTCCACTTT. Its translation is CASSVTGTGNSPLHF.

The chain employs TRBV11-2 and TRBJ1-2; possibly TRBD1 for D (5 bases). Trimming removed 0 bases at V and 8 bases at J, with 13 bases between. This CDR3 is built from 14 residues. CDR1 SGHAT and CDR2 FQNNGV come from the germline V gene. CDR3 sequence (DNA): TGTGCCAGCAGCTTAGATCAGGGAGGCGTGGGCTACACCTTC. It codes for CASSLDQGGVGYTF.

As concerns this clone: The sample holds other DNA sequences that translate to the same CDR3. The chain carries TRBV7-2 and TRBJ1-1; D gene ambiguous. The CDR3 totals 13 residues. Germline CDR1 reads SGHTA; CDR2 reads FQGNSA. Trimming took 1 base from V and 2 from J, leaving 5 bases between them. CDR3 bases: TGTGCCAGCAGCTTAGTAGTTAACACTGAAGCTTTCTTT. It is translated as CASSLVVNTEAFF.

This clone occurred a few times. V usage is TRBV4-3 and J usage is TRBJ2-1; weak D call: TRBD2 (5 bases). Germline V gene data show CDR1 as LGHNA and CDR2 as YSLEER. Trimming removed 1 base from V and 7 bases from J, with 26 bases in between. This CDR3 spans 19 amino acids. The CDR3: CASSQAGTGGPPSWNEQFF. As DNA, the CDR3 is TGCGCCAGCAGCCAAGCGGGTACTGGAGGCCCCCCTTCTTGGAATGAGCAGTTCTTC.

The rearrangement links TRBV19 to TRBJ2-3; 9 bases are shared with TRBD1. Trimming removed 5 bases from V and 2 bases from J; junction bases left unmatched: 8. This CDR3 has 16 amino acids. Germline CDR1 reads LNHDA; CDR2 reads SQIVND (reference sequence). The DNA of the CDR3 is TGTGCCAGTAGTGATACCGGGACAGGGCCCACAGATACGCAGTATTTT. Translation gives CASSDTGTGPTDTQYF.